These 26 T cell receptor beta chains share one sample of origin, sequenced in a study of beta chain features in type 1 diabetes. Broader study findings: TCRB CDR3 length was moderately but significantly reduced in all four CD4+ subsets of Type 1 diabetes patients.

Expressed TCRB transcripts were sequenced because the isolated RNA had all been reverse transcribed beforehand. The method was immunoSEQ multiplex PCR; TCRdb's version includes in-frame clones alone and lacks a portion of them. The profile shows about 710,000 clones, over 12% of them singletons. These receptors' antigens are unknown. The sample consisted of naive CD4+ T cells from blood. The receptors shown here come from a man aged 18-30 years with type 1 diabetes.

This clone was detected a few times. The chain joins TRBV10-3 to TRBJ1-3, with no clear D. Trimming removed 6 bases at V and 0 bases at J, with 15 bases between. Germline CDR1 and CDR2: ENHRY and SYGVKD. The CDR3 has 16 residues. The CDR3 region has the DNA TGTGCCATCAGCGAATACGAACCGAGCTCTGGAAACACCATATATTTT. Amino acid sequence: CAISEYEPSSGNTIYF.

Only a few counts were recorded for this clone. The chain employs TRBV5-1 and TRBJ2-1; D perhaps matches TRBD1 (7 bases). This CDR3 region has 16 residues. V lost 2 bases and J lost 2, with 14 bases in between. CDR1 and CDR2 (germline): SGHRS, YFSETQ. CDR3 sequence (DNA): TGCGCCAGCAGCTTCGAGGAGGGGGCAACCTACAATGAGCAGTTCTTC. Its protein is CASSFEEGATYNEQFF.

The chain recombines TRBV29-1 with TRBJ1-5, with TRBD1 matching 10 bases. Germline CDR1 is SQVTM and CDR2 is ANQGSEA. Trimming removed 4 bases from V and 5 bases from J; junction bases left unmatched: 5. This CDR3 is 14 amino acids long. CDR3 coding DNA: TGCAGCGTTGGGGCCGGGACAGGGGATCAGCCCCAGCATTTT. Its translation is CSVGAGTGDQPQHF.

This chain links TRBV21-1 with TRBJ1-5. TRBV21-1 corresponds to a pseudogene. CDR3 length: 14 amino acids. The CDR3 loop is CASSKVIGNQPQHF. Written as DNA, the CDR3 is TGTGCCAGCAGCAAAGTTATCGGGAATCAGCCCCAGCATTTT.

V and J are TRBV5-1 and TRBJ1-5; D ambiguous. Trimming took off 3 bases at V and 7 bases at J, with 11 bases between the two ends. The germline gives CDR1 SGHRS, CDR2 YFSETQ. The CDR3 covers 13 residues. The CDR3 protein is CASSSRGDQPQHF. The CDR3 DNA sequence: TGCGCCAGCAGCTCCCGGGGTGACCAGCCCCAGCATTTT.

The sample holds one count of this clone. The sample carries other DNA sequences with the same CDR3. The V gene is TRBV2, the J gene TRBJ1-1; D gene uncertain. The V end was cut by 3 bases, the J end by 7 bases, with 6 bases between. There are 11 residues in the CDR3. Germline lookup yields CDR1 SNHLY and CDR2 FYNNEI. CDR3 DNA sequence: TGTGCCAGCAGTGAGGATAGTGAAGCTTTCTTT. Translating it yields CASSEDSEAFF.

This clone showed up just once. J is TRBJ2-5 and V is TRBV25-1; the D call may be TRBD1 or TRBD2 (6 bases each). The germline V gene has CDR1 MGHDK and CDR2 SYGVNS. Trimming pared 4 bases from V and 5 bases from J, leaving 20 bases between. The CDR3 spans 16 residues. For the CDR3, the DNA is TGTGCCAGCAGTGTCCGATTCTTAGGGGGACTGGAGACCCAGTACTTC. It is translated as CASSVRFLGGLETQYF.

The chain has TRBV2 and TRBJ1-2, with 9 bases lining up with TRBD1. After removal of 7 bases from V and 3 bases from J, the junction contained 6 bases not matched to a gene. The CDR3 is made up of 14 amino acids. Germline V lookup: CDR1 SNHLY, CDR2 FYNNEI. The CDR3 here is CASIRDRDDYGYTF. The CDR3 DNA follows: TGTGCCAGCATCCGGGACAGGGACGACTATGGCTACACCTTC.

There are a few counts of this clone. This chain links TRBV7-9 with TRBJ2-1, with D unresolved. Germline V gene sequence: CDR1 SEHNR, CDR2 FQNEAQ (reference sequence). The CDR3 consists of 15 residues. V was shortened by 2 bases and J by 1 base, with 9 bases between the two germline ends. The CDR3 sequence is CASSLTTGSYNEQFF. CDR3 in DNA: TGTGCCAGCAGCTTAACGACTGGATCCTACAATGAGCAGTTCTTC. The full variable domain, its missing parts supplied by reference TRBV7-9 and TRBJ2-1, is DTGVSQNPRHKITKRGQNVTFRCDPISEHNRLYWYRQTLGQGPEFLTYFQNEAQLEKSRLLSDRFSAERPKGSFSTLEIQRTEQGDSAMYLCASSLTTGSYNEQFFGPGTRLTVL.

The sample holds a few counts of this clone. The rearrangement joins TRBV29-1 to TRBJ2-7; D remains ambiguous. Per the germline V gene, CDR1 is SQVTM and CDR2 is ANQGSEA. The CDR3 consists of 11 residues. V was pared by 6 bases and J by 2 bases, with 8 bases between. CDR3 loop: CSVTATYEQYF. CDR3 in DNA: TGCAGCGTCACAGCCACCTACGAGCAGTACTTC.

The chain is built from TRBV11-3 and TRBJ2-3, with D maybe TRBD1 (6 bases). The V end lost 4 bases, the J end lost 11 bases, and 13 bases lay between the germline ends. CDR3 length: 12 residues. Germline V gene data show CDR1 as SGHNT and CDR2 as YENEEA. The CDR3 nucleotides are TGTGCCAGCAGCTCCTTTAAGGGGGTGCAGTATTTT. Its translation is CASSSFKGVQYF.

The chain uses TRBV7-9 and TRBJ1-1; no firm D call. V was clipped by 6 bases and J by 10 bases, with 18 bases between them. Per the germline V gene, CDR1 is SEHNR and CDR2 is FQNEAQ (reference sequence). CDR3 length: 13 residues. This chain's CDR3 is CASSPPSNTRAFF. In DNA form, the CDR3 reads TGTGCCAGCAGTCCCCCCTCCAACACTAGAGCTTTCTTT.

This clone showed up just a few times. This chain connects TRBV27 to TRBJ2-5, with TRBD1 matching 8 bases. The CDR3 length is 16 residues. Trimming removed 2 bases from V and 5 bases from J; junction bases left unmatched: 10. Germline loops: CDR1 MNHEY, CDR2 SMNVEV (reference sequence). The CDR3 here is CASSLRQGALLETQYF. DNA of the CDR3: TGTGCCAGCAGTTTAAGGCAGGGGGCTTTGTTGGAGACCCAGTACTTC.

This clone was seen a handful of times. This chain links TRBV19 with TRBJ1-1; tentatively, D is TRBD1 (6 bases). The V gene lost 5 bases and the J gene lost 1 base, with 11 bases spanning the gap. CDR3 length: 14 residues. The germline gives CDR1 LNHDA, CDR2 SQIVND (reference sequence). In DNA, the CDR3 is TGTGCCAGTAGTGCCAGGGGTCGGAACACTGAAGCTTTCTTT. This sequence encodes CASSARGRNTEAFF.

This clone was recorded a few times. The CDR3 bases are TGTGCCAGCAGCCCGCTAGGACTAGCGGGAGCAGAGACCCAGTACTTC. It yields the protein CASSPLGLAGAETQYF. This chain joins TRBV4-2 and TRBJ2-5, with 13 bases matching TRBD2. V was pared by 4 bases and J by 4 bases, with 6 bases of the junction left unmatched. This CDR3 is built from 16 residues. CDR1 is LGHNA and CDR2 is YNFKEQ in the germline V gene.

This clone has only a few counts. The V gene is TRBV6-6, the J gene TRBJ2-1; 12 bases map to TRBD2. The CDR3 length is 15 residues. Germline CDR1 and CDR2: MNHNY and SVGAGI (reference sequence). J was trimmed by 7 bases and V by 7 bases; bases with no gene match: 8. Here the CDR3 DNA reads TGTGCCAGCAAGATACTAGCGGGGGGACGGAATGAGCAGTTCTTC. Its protein is CASKILAGGRNEQFF.

There are a few counts of this clone. The V and J genes are TRBV7-2 and TRBJ2-7; tentative D call: TRBD2 (5 bases). This CDR3 region has 16 residues. Germline V gene lookup returns CDR1 SGHTA and CDR2 FQGNSA. V lost 1 base and J lost 2, with 15 bases in between. The CDR3 DNA follows: TGTGCCAGCAGCTTAGGCACTCAGCCGGAGGCCTACGAGCAGTACTTC. Translating it yields CASSLGTQPEAYEQYF. The complete variable domain, with remaining parts taken from reference TRBV7-2 and TRBJ2-7, reads GAGVSQSPSNKVTEKGKDVELRCDPISGHTALYWYRQSLGQGLEFLIYFQGNSAPDKSGLPSDRFSAERTGGSVSTLTIQRTQQEDSAVYLCASSLGTQPEAYEQYFGPGTRLTVT.

This chain links TRBV6-6 with TRBJ2-4; D may correspond to TRBD1 or TRBD2 (5 bases each). Trimming removed 2 bases from V and 0 bases from J, with 11 bases in between. The germline V gene encodes CDR1 MNHNY and CDR2 SVGAGI (reference sequence). There are 16 residues in the CDR3. The CDR3: CASSYGGGLAKNIQYF. The CDR3 region has the DNA TGTGCCAGCAGTTACGGGGGTGGTCTAGCCAAAAACATTCAGTACTTC.

This clone was counted between two and nine times. The genes are TRBV5-5 and TRBJ1-1; TRBD1 is a possible D gene (5 bases). The length of the CDR3 is 14 residues. Germline V CDR1 and CDR2: SGHKS, YYEKEE (reference sequence). V was trimmed by 6 bases and J by 0 bases, leaving 12 bases between them. In DNA form, the CDR3 reads TGTGCCAGCACCTACGAAGGGGTGAACACTGAAGCTTTCTTT. As protein: CASTYEGVNTEAFF.

CDR3 in DNA: TGTGCCAGTAGTATAGACCGGGCCCTAAAGAACACTGAAGCTTTCTTT. Translating gives CASSIDRALKNTEAFF. The rearrangement joins TRBV19 to TRBJ1-1; D ambiguous. V lost 0 bases to trimming and J lost 1 base, with 12 bases between them. The CDR3 totals 16 residues. CDR1 LNHDA and CDR2 SQIVND come from the germline V gene (reference sequence). Complete variable domain (other parts from reference TRBV19 and TRBJ1-1): DGGITQSPKYLFRKEGQNVTLSCEQNLNHDAMYWYRQDPGQGLRLIYYSQIVNDFQKGDIAEGYSVSREKKESFPLTVTSAQKNPTAFYLCASSIDRALKNTEAFFGQGTRLTVV.

This rearrangement joins TRBV9 to TRBJ2-2; TRBD1 matches 7 bases. V dropped 3 bases and J dropped 5; count of bases not matched to a gene: 7. Germline V lookup: CDR1 SGDLS, CDR2 YYNGEE. The CDR3 extends over 15 amino acids. CDR3 amino acids: CASSATGVGTGELFF. CDR3 DNA: TGTGCCAGCAGCGCAACAGGGGTCGGGACCGGGGAGCTGTTTTTT.

This clone was seen a few times. The rearrangement links TRBV29-1 to TRBJ1-1, with a weak D call TRBD1 (5 bases). Germline CDR1 reads SQVTM; CDR2 reads ANQGSEA. V lost 7 bases and J lost 5, with 14 bases in between. The CDR3 has 12 amino acids. CDR3 DNA sequence: TGCAGCGGCTCCAGGGTTGGAACTGAAGCTTTCTTT. Translation gives CSGSRVGTEAFF.

The sample holds a few counts of this clone. This chain links TRBV19 with TRBJ1-1; perhaps TRBD1 as D (5 bases). The germline gives CDR1 LNHDA, CDR2 SQIVND (reference sequence). V was trimmed by 7 bases and J by 1 base, leaving 10 bases between them. The CDR3 runs 13 residues. The CDR3 loop is CASIRGPNTEAFF. The DNA of the CDR3 is TGTGCCAGTATACGGGGACCGAACACTGAAGCTTTCTTT.

V usage is TRBV30 and J usage is TRBJ1-2; D perhaps matches TRBD1 (6 bases). V was pared by 4 bases and J by 1 base, with 13 bases between. The CDR3 has 14 amino acids. Germline V CDR1 and CDR2: GTSNPN, SVGIG (reference sequence). The CDR3 nucleotides are TGTGCCTGGACCGGGAAGGGGGTTAACTATGGCTACACCTTC. Its translation: CAWTGKGVNYGYTF.

The V call is TRBV6-5, the J call TRBJ1-1; a weak D match, TRBD1 (5 bases). This CDR3 has 14 residues. Trimming removed 0 bases at V and 6 bases at J, with 11 bases between. Germline CDR1 reads MNHEY; CDR2 reads SVGAGI. The CDR3 bases are TGTGCCAGCAGTTACTCGATGCGGGGGTCTGAAGCTTTCTTT. Translation: CASSYSMRGSEAFF.

This clone was observed once. The chain has TRBV9 and TRBJ1-4, with D hard to call. The CDR3 extends over 15 amino acids. Trimming took off 6 bases at V and 11 bases at J, with 23 bases between the two ends. Per the germline V gene, CDR1 is SGDLS and CDR2 is YYNGEE. CDR3 residues: CASTSGEGLIGKLFF. The CDR3 nucleotides read TGTGCCAGCACCTCCGGCGAAGGATTAATTGGGAAACTGTTTTTT.